This section outlines one TCR beta chain sequence together with its context. The sample comes from a study of blood T cell repertoires in COVID-19. Profiled with immunoSEQ multiplex PCR; TCRdb holds only in-frame clones, not every one. The sample includes about 41,000 clones, about 85% of them seen just once. The CDR3 contains 15 residues. With V trimmed by 7 bases and J by 1 base, 10 bases remained unmatched. Per the germline V gene, CDR1 is MNHEY and CDR2 is SMNVEV (reference sequence). The chain recombines TRBV27 with TRBJ2-7, with 7 bases lining up with TRBD2. The origin of this receptor is a man aged 55 to 70 with acute or convalescent COVID-19. Sample: peripheral blood. This CDR3 reads CASKKGREASYEQYF. The DNA for the CDR3 is TGTGCCAGCAAAAAGGGACGGGAGGCTTCCTACGAGCAGTACTTC.